Listed below are T cell receptor beta chains from one sample, sequenced in a study of T cell responses to AZD1222 COVID-19 vaccine. Clones were read by immunoSEQ multiplex PCR, and TCRdb kept only the in-frame ones, dropping some. The sample has over 120,000 clones, 90% to 95% seen once; the top ten hold about 3.8%. The material was peripheral blood, obtained on day 0 of AZD1222 vaccination. The receptor set was obtained from an adult in good health. Each CDR3 is given with its conserved first and last residue. Fields, in order: V gene, clone size, J gene, D gene, CDR3 DNA, CDR3 protein. The D gene is left open where the match is weak. Size is omitted from some rows. Given values are once, few, many or a class for expanded clones.

>TRBV5-6|NA|TRBJ1-1|NA
TGTGCCAGCAGCCCCGCCTATAGCAACACTGAAGCTTTCTTT
CASSPAYSNTEAFF
>TRBV7-2|NA|TRBJ1-5|TRBD1
TGTGCCAGCAGCCTGTGGGACAGTAATAGCAATCAGCCCCAGCATTTT
CASSLWDSNSNQPQHF
>TRBV14|NA|TRBJ2-7|TRBD1
TGTGCCAGCAGGTTGACAGGGCGCTCCGCTAGCTCCTACGAGCAGTACTTC
CASRLTGRSASSYEQYF
>TRBV5-4|NA|TRBJ1-1|NA
TGTGCCAGCAGCCGGGACATGATGAACACTGAAGCTTTCTTT
CASSRDMMNTEAFF
>TRBV30|NA|TRBJ2-2|NA
TGTGCCTGGAAATTCGGCGGGAACACCGGGGAGCTGTTTTTT
CAWKFGGNTGELFF
>TRBV2|once|TRBJ1-5|NA
TGTGCCAGCAGGGAGTTTGGATCGGGCAATCAGCCCCAGCATTTT
CASREFGSGNQPQHF
>TRBV5-1|NA|TRBJ2-5|NA
TGCGCCAGCAGCTTAGTATCCGAGAAAGAGACCCAGTACTTC
CASSLVSEKETQYF
>TRBV10-3|NA|TRBJ1-2|NA
TGTGCCAATGCCCCCCGACCGGGGGCGGACTATGGCTACACCTTC
CANAPRPGADYGYTF
>TRBV6-1|NA|TRBJ2-7|NA
TGTGCCAGCAGTGAAGCCACGACGGAACTTCCCTACGAGCAGTACTTC
CASSEATTELPYEQYF
>TRBV19|NA|TRBJ1-5|NA
TGTGCCAGTAGTGTAACAGGGAATAGCAATCAGCCCCAGCATTTT
CASSVTGNSNQPQHF
>TRBV27|NA|TRBJ2-3|NA
TGTGCCAGCAGTTTCCCCGGGACCCCCCCGTATTTT
CASSFPGTPPYF
>TRBV6-6|NA|TRBJ2-7|TRBD1
TGTGCCAGCAGTTTCCGGACAGGGGGGGCCTACGAGCAGTACTTC
CASSFRTGGAYEQYF
>TRBV7-2|NA|TRBJ2-1|TRBD1
TGTGCCAGCAGAAAGGACAGGAGCTCCTACAATGAGCAGTTCTTC
CASRKDRSSYNEQFF
>TRBV28|NA|TRBJ1-1|TRBD1
TGTGCCAGCAACTCGGGACAGGGGTTTTTGACTGAAGCTTTCTTT
CASNSGQGFLTEAFF
>TRBV5-8|NA|TRBJ1-6|NA
TGTGCCAGCAGCTTAAATTCACCCCTCCACTTT
CASSLNSPLHF
>TRBV6-2/TRBV6-3|NA|TRBJ1-1|NA
TGTGCCAGCAGTTACTCCGCAGGGTCGAACACTGAAGCTTTCTTT
CASSYSAGSNTEAFF
>TRBV19|NA|TRBJ2-5|TRBD1
TGTGCCAGTAGGAGCAGGGGGCAAGAGACCCAGTACTTC
CASRSRGQETQYF
>TRBV6-1|NA|TRBJ1-1|NA
TGTGCCAGCAGTGATAAGTGGGCGGCCACTGAAGCTTTCTTT
CASSDKWAATEAFF
>TRBV9|NA|TRBJ2-2|TRBD2
TGTGCCAGCGGTCTACTAGCGGGACCGACCGGGGAGCTGTTTTTT
CASGLLAGPTGELFF
>TRBV4-1|NA|TRBJ2-1|NA
TGCGCCAGCAGCGCACAATCCCTGGGGGGCAGTGAGCAGTTCTTC
CASSAQSLGGSEQFF
>TRBV6-6|NA|TRBJ2-2|NA
TGTGCCAGCAGTCGCTTCCCACCACAGGGAAAATCGAACACCGGGGAGCTGTTTTTT
CASSRFPPQGKSNTGELFF
>TRBV9|NA|TRBJ2-4|NA
TGTGCCAGCAGCGAGGAGTTAGCCAAAAACATTCAGTACTTC
CASSEELAKNIQYF
>TRBV29-1|NA|TRBJ1-1|TRBD1
TGCAGCGTCCGGACAGGGACCACTGAAGCTTTCTTT
CSVRTGTTEAFF
>TRBV19|NA|TRBJ1-6|TRBD1
TGTGCCAGTAGTATAGCCCCTCCCAGGGGGCTCGGTAATTCACCCCTCCACTTT
CASSIAPPRGLGNSPLHF
>TRBV23-1|once|TRBJ2-7|TRBD1
TGCGCCAGCAGTCTTAACAGGGGGATCGAGCAGTACTTC
CASSLNRGIEQYF
>TRBV28|NA|TRBJ1-5|NA
TGTGCCAGCACAGGGGTTTATCAGCCCCAGCATTTT
CASTGVYQPQHF
>TRBV19|NA|TRBJ2-7|NA
TGTGCCAGTAGTATATCGGCAGGCGGCTACGAGCAGTACTTC
CASSISAGGYEQYF
>TRBV28|NA|TRBJ2-1|TRBD2
TGTGCCAGCAGTTCCGCGGGACTAGCGGGAGTCTATGAGCAGTTCTTC
CASSSAGLAGVYEQFF